This entry concerns a single T cell receptor beta chain. Its antigen is as yet unknown. The sample comes from a study of shared clonotypes between healthy human individuals. Whole-study context: Sampling drew on donors who were a couple of women and a few men aged 18 to 49. Study results and caveats: Non-shared clonotypes displayed generation probabilities falling below those of clonotypes present in all four donors.

Splitting of CD4+ cells produced CD45RA+ naive and CD45RA-negative memory subsets. The length of the CDR3 is 16 residues. Germline CDR1 is SGDLS and CDR2 is YYNGEE. V lost 4 bases and J 3 bases, leaving 17 bases between the germline ends. This table comes from immunoSEQ multiplex PCR, and its TCRdb copy is limited to in-frame clones, with some not included. The sample comprises about 1,500,000 clones, roughly 96% of which are singletons, and about 1.2% rests with the top ten. The chain has TRBV9 and TRBJ2-1; D ambiguous. The receptor's source is a young man in good health. What was sequenced was naive CD4+ T cells sorted from blood. This sample's subset: CD45RA+ positively selected. The CDR3 here is CASSPRLLSNYNEQFF. Here the CDR3 DNA reads TGTGCCAGCAGCCCTCGTTTGTTGTCCAACTACAATGAGCAGTTCTTC.